This T cell receptor beta chain emerged from a study of Ad26.COV2.S vaccination and SARS-CoV-2 variants. With regard to this clone: What it binds is not known.

The table came from immunoSEQ multiplex PCR; TCRdb's copy has only in-frame clones and leaves some out. The sample lists just over 350,000 clones; under 95% were seen once. Whole-study findings and limits: Spike-specific CD8+ and CD4+ T cell responses reportedly showed substantial breadth after vaccination. Higher spike-specific TCR breadth was found in vaccine recipients than in placebo recipients. Across vaccine and placebo recipients, the breadth of non-spike TCRs was similar.

CDR1 SGHRS and CDR2 YFSETQ come from the germline V gene. Trimming pared 2 bases from V and 1 base from J, leaving 6 bases between. The CDR3 contains 13 residues. The source was peripheral blood, collected after recovery from COVID-19. The rearrangement uses TRBV5-1 and TRBJ1-1; D is uncertain. This TCR derives from a human donor who had recovered from COVID-19. CDR3 bases: TGCGCCAGCAGCTTCAAGCAGAACACTGAAGCTTTCTTT. It yields the protein CASSFKQNTEAFF.